This entry lists 20 T cell receptor beta chains sequenced from one sample in a study of cytomegalovirus exposure and HLA in healthy donors. Vbeta (60) and Jbeta (13) primers were used in the PCR. Assay: immunoSEQ multiplex PCR; the TCRdb copy retains only in-frame clones and omits some. The sample holds about 100,000 clones, roughly 72% seen once. What was sequenced was PBMCs. These receptors all come from a man aged 25 to 45 in good health and CMV-seronegative.

The chain joins TRBV7-2 to TRBJ2-7; D unclear. Trimming took 5 bases from V and 3 from J, leaving 5 bases between them. The CDR3 consists of 11 residues. Germline assignment: CDR1 SGHTA and CDR2 FQGNSA. CDR3 loop: CASSPGYEQYF. CDR3 DNA: TGTGCCAGCAGCCCCGGCTACGAGCAGTACTTC. Based on the CDR3 plus reference TRBV7-2 and TRBJ2-7, the full variable domain is GAGVSQSPSNKVTEKGKDVELRCDPISGHTALYWYRQSLGQGLEFLIYFQGNSAPDKSGLPSDRFSAERTGGSVSTLTIQRTQQEDSAVYLCASSPGYEQYFGPGTRLTVT.

The J gene is TRBJ2-5, the V gene TRBV7-3; 9 nucleotides agree with TRBD2. Germline V gives CDR1 SGHTA, CDR2 FQGTGA. With 5 bases clipped from V and 4 bases from J, the junction kept 5 bases outside the gene matches. This CDR3 region has 14 residues. CDR3 DNA: TGTGCCAGCAGCCCGGCGGGGGGGGGAGAGACCCAGTACTTC. Translation gives CASSPAGGGETQYF.

The chain combines TRBV28 with TRBJ2-7, with D unresolved. CDR1 MDHEN and CDR2 SYDVKM come from the germline V gene. V lost 7 bases, J lost 0 bases, and 10 bases lay in between. The CDR3 runs to 13 residues. The CDR3 region has the DNA TGTGCCAGCAAGTTTACCAGCTCCTACGAGCAGTACTTC. As protein: CASKFTSSYEQYF.

The chain uses TRBV30 and TRBJ2-2; TRBD1 matches at 8 bases. V dropped 5 bases and J dropped 4; count of bases not matched to a gene: 3. The CDR3 runs to 13 residues. Germline V gene sequence: CDR1 GTSNPN, CDR2 SVGIG (reference sequence). The DNA for the CDR3 is TGTGCCTGGCGGACAGGGCGCACCGGGGAGCTGTTTTTT. This codes for CAWRTGRTGELFF.

V and J are TRBV19 and TRBJ2-7; perhaps TRBD1 as D (5 bases). Per germline, CDR1 LNHDA and CDR2 SQIVND (reference sequence). V lost 4 bases, J lost 5 bases, and 15 bases lay in between. The CDR3 totals 14 residues. The chain's CDR3 is CASSTQGSGNEQYF. CDR3 bases: TGTGCCAGTAGTACCCAGGGTTCCGGCAACGAGCAGTACTTC.

CDR3 residues: CASSLSRSGANVLTF. CDR3 nucleotide sequence: TGTGCCAGCAGTTTATCTCGCTCTGGGGCCAACGTCCTGACTTTC. The V gene is TRBV27, the J gene TRBJ2-6; D ambiguous. Germline V gives CDR1 MNHEY, CDR2 SMNVEV (reference sequence). This CDR3 spans 15 amino acids. V shed 0 bases and J shed 0 bases, with 3 bases lying between them.

This chain uses TRBV2 with TRBJ1-5, with D unresolved. V shed 4 bases and J shed 0 bases, with 7 bases lying between them. The CDR3 contains 14 residues. Germline CDR1 is SNHLY and CDR2 is FYNNEI. CDR3 sequence (DNA): TGTGCCAGCAGTGGCGGGTATAGCAATCAGCCCCAGCATTTT. Protein product: CASSGGYSNQPQHF.

This clone was counted a few times. J is TRBJ1-1 and V is TRBV27; D is ambiguous. CDR3 length equals 16 residues. CDR1 MNHEY and CDR2 SMNVEV come from the germline V gene (reference sequence). The V and J ends lost 6 bases and 6 bases respectively, with 23 bases between them. CDR3 sequence reads: CASREDGGGVRPEAFF. CDR3 DNA: TGTGCCAGCAGGGAAGACGGAGGCGGGGTTAGACCTGAAGCTTTCTTT.

J is TRBJ2-5 and V is TRBV10-3; possibly TRBD1 for D (5 bases). The J call could be wrong; TRBJ2-7 is a better fit for the DNA end. Germline V gene lookup returns CDR1 ENHRY and CDR2 SYGVKD. The CDR3 extends over 15 amino acids. In DNA, the CDR3 is TGTGCCATCAGTGGCTCCCAGGGTACCACGTCCGAGCAGTACTTC. The encoded protein is CAISGSQGTTSEQYF.

The CDR3 reads CASSHQTGVPEKLFF. As DNA, the CDR3 is TGTGCCAGCAGCCATCAGACAGGCGTGCCAGAAAAACTGTTTTTT. This sequence joins TRBV14 and TRBJ1-4, with a possible D match to TRBD1 (6 bases). V dropped 3 bases and J dropped 8 bases, with 16 bases sitting between them. Germline CDR1 reads SGHDN; CDR2 reads FVKESK. CDR3 size: 15 residues.

This clone was seen only once. This sequence joins TRBV5-1 and TRBJ2-7; D is possibly TRBD2 (6 bases). This CDR3 has 15 amino acids. Trimming took 0 bases from V and 13 from J, leaving 23 bases between them. CDR1 is SGHRS and CDR2 is YFSETQ in the germline V gene. DNA for the CDR3: TGCGCCAGCAGCTTGGAGTCAGGGCACGGCGGAGGGGTATACTTC. Residues: CASSLESGHGGGVYF.

The chain combines TRBV5-1 with TRBJ2-7, with 12 nucleotides matching TRBD1. CDR1 SGHRS and CDR2 YFSETQ come from the germline V gene. V shed 0 bases, J shed 5 bases, and the junction held 6 bases outside the gene matches. CDR3 length: 16 amino acids. As DNA, the CDR3 is TGCGCCAGCAGCTTGGGTGGGACAGGGGGCGAGAACGAGCAGTACTTC. It specifies CASSLGGTGGENEQYF.

This sequence joins TRBV19 and TRBJ2-4, with D perhaps matching TRBD1 (5 bases). The germline CDR1 and CDR2 sequences are LNHDA and SQIVND (reference sequence). Trimming stripped 4 bases from V and 6 bases from J, with 10 bases between. The CDR3 totals 13 residues. The CDR3, as DNA: TGTGCCAGTAGTACGCTAGACAGAAACATTCAGTACTTC. Protein product: CASSTLDRNIQYF.

The rearrangement uses TRBV10-1 and TRBJ2-7; a weak D match, TRBD1 (6 bases). In germline, CDR1 is WNHNN, CDR2 SYGVQD (reference sequence). The V and J ends lost 5 bases and 1 base respectively, with 9 bases between them. The CDR3 runs to 13 residues. CDR3 amino acids: CASSRGTSYEQYF. The CDR3 DNA reads TGCGCCAGCAGTAGAGGGACATCCTACGAGCAGTACTTC.

This clone was counted between two and nine times. This chain links TRBV29-1 with TRBJ1-1; no reliable D call. Germline values: CDR1 SQVTM, CDR2 ANQGSEA. This CDR3 is 11 amino acids long. V dropped 5 bases and J dropped 4 bases, with 8 bases sitting between them. For the CDR3, the DNA is TGCAGCGTTAAGGAGGGCACTGAAGCTTTCTTT. Translation gives CSVKEGTEAFF.

The DNA for the CDR3 is TGTGCCAGCAGGCTCGGGAGCTTCTACGAGCAGTACTTC. It is translated as CASRLGSFYEQYF. This sequence joins TRBV10-3 and TRBJ2-7, with a possible D match to TRBD2 (6 bases). The V and J ends lost 10 bases and 3 bases respectively, with 16 bases between them. CDR1 and CDR2 (germline): ENHRY, SYGVKD. The CDR3 loop spans 13 amino acids.

This clone was observed once. The gene calls are TRBV19 and TRBJ2-2; tentative D call: TRBD2 (7 bases). Trimming left V 1 base short and J 7 bases short, with 13 bases between. Germline CDR1 reads LNHDA; CDR2 reads SQIVND (reference sequence). The CDR3 is made up of 15 amino acids. For the CDR3, the DNA is TGTGCCAGTAGTATAGTTGGGGGGGCTATCGGGGAGCTGTTTTTT. Protein: CASSIVGGAIGELFF.

The V call is TRBV19, the J call TRBJ2-4; possibly TRBD1 for D (6 bases). V was shortened by 6 bases and J by 6 bases, with 15 bases between the two germline ends. The CDR3 extends over 14 amino acids. In germline, CDR1 is LNHDA, CDR2 SQIVND (reference sequence). CDR3 in amino acids: CASRTGPSGNIQYF. DNA of the CDR3: TGTGCCAGTAGGACAGGCCCCTCGGGAAACATTCAGTACTTC. Filled out from reference TRBV19 and TRBJ2-4, the complete variable domain reads DGGITQSPKYLFRKEGQNVTLSCEQNLNHDAMYWYRQDPGQGLRLIYYSQIVNDFQKGDIAEGYSVSREKKESFPLTVTSAQKNPTAFYLCASRTGPSGNIQYFGAGTRLSVL.

V gene TRBV18 combines with J gene TRBJ2-1, with TRBD1 as a possible D gene (5 bases). V gave up 1 base and J gave up 9 bases, with 16 bases separating them. The germline V gene has CDR1 KGHSH and CDR2 LQKENI. This CDR3 has 15 amino acids. CDR3 loop: CASSPQQGAVSEQFF. CDR3 DNA sequence: TGTGCCAGCTCACCACAGCAGGGTGCTGTGAGTGAGCAGTTCTTC.

The chain uses TRBV2 and TRBJ2-7; TRBD1 agrees at 7 bases. The CDR3 length is 14 residues. The germline V gene has CDR1 SNHLY and CDR2 FYNNEI. V shed 7 bases, J shed 1 base, and the junction held 7 bases outside the gene matches. DNA for the CDR3: TGTGCCAGCACCCCCTGGGACAGATCCTACGAGCAGTACTTC. Its protein is CASTPWDRSYEQYF.